This entry features one T cell receptor beta chain sequence. This CDR3 is 16 amino acids long. Germline assignment: CDR1 SGHTA and CDR2 FQGNSA. V lost 0 bases to trimming and J lost 0 bases, with 8 bases between them. The data derive from a study of technical replicates of blood from a handful of donors. Profiled with immunoSEQ multiplex PCR; TCRdb holds only in-frame clones, not every one. Among some 75,000 clones listed, around 96% were seen once. The sequence derives from a human donor in good health. The chain combines TRBV7-2 with TRBJ2-2; D uncertain. The sequenced sample was T cells isolated from PBMCs. The DNA of the CDR3 is TGTGCCAGCAGCTTAGCTCAGCGTTCGAACACCGGGGAGCTGTTTTTT. It yields the protein CASSLAQRSNTGELFF.